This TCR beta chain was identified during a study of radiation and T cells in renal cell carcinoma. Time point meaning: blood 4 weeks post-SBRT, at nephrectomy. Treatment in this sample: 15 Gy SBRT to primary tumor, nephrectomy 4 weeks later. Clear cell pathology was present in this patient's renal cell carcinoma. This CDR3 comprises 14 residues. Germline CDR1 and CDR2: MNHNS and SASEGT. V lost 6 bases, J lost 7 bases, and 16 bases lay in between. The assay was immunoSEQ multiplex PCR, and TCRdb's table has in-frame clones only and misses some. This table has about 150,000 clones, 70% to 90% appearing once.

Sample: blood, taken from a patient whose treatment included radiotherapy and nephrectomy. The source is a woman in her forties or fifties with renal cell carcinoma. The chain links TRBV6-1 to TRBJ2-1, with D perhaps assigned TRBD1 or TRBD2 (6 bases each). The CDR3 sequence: CASSVGGGSNEQFF. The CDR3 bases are TGTGCCAGCAGCGTGGGGGGCGGTTCTAATGAGCAGTTCTTC.